One and the same sample provided the 4 T cell receptor beta chains below, sequenced in a study of glioma-infiltrating T cells. Amplification of TCR alpha and beta CDR3 regions from RNA used iRepertoire nested multiplex PCR. TCRdb called the multiplex PCR reads again in MiXCR, with one record for every CDR3 protein. Found here are over 100,000 distinct CDR3 sequences, around a quarter of them singletons; the top ten hold about 30%. Sequenced: glioma tissue, nonneoplastic brain tissue, or PBMCs (not recorded which). The receptors were gathered from a human donor with low-grade glioma or glioblastoma, undergoing nonglioma brain surgery, or in good health (not recorded which).

This clonotype was recorded many times. This chain links TRBV11-3 with TRBJ1-1; 9 bases fit TRBD1. The germline V gene has CDR1 SGHNT and CDR2 YENEEA. The CDR3 spans 16 residues. J lost 6 bases, V lost 2 bases, and 10 bases had no gene match. The CDR3 DNA follows: TGTGCCAGCAGCTTACCCGCCGGGACAGGGACGGCTGAAGCTTTCTTT. Protein sequence: CASSLPAGTGTAEAFF.

With respect to this clonotype: One end of the junction does not line up with germline, which may come from a read error. The V and J genes are TRBV10-3 and TRBJ1-1, with D possibly TRBD1 on 5 matching bases. CDR1 is ENHRY and CDR2 is SYGVKD in the germline V gene. The CDR3 runs to 15 residues. The CDR3 DNA reads TGTGCCGTCAGTCAGCCGGAGCAGGGGAACACTGAAGCTTTCTTT. This encodes CAVSQPEQGNTEAFF.

Of note for this clonotype: One end of the junction varies from germline; a read error may be responsible. This rearrangement joins TRBV27 to TRBJ2-7, with 7 bases lining up with TRBD2. There are 14 residues in the CDR3. Looked up from germline, CDR1 is MNHEY and CDR2 is SMNVEV (reference sequence). This CDR3 reads CASSSGGRTNDQYF. DNA of the CDR3: TGTGCCAGCAGTTCTGGCGGGAGAACGAACGATCAGTACTTT.

This clonotype was recorded many times. The chain has TRBV6-2 or TRBV6-3 and TRBJ2-1; D is perhaps TRBD1 or TRBD2 (5 bases each). V lost 6 bases and J 9 bases, leaving 21 bases between the germline ends. The CDR3 loop spans 15 amino acids. The germline V gene encodes CDR1 MNHEY and CDR2 SVGEGT. In DNA form, the CDR3 reads TGTGCCAGCAGAGTACGGGACCTCTTCCCTCCTGAGCAGTTCTTC. This translates into CASRVRDLFPPEQFF.